This passage covers 16 T cell receptor beta chains from one sample sequenced in a study of T cells in Graves' hyperthyroidism and ophthalmopathy. Authors of the study amplified TCR beta CDR3 regions from RNA transcripts. Initially, a first-round RT-PCR of the TCR CDR3 employed the HTBI primer set. TCRdb recomputed calls from the multiplex PCR reads with MiXCR, one row per CDR3 protein. The top ten clones hold approximately 32% of a sample with roughly 500,000 distinct CDR3 sequences, 15% to 20% of them seen once. Sequencing was carried out using blood. The source is a woman aged 25 to 39 with Graves' ophthalmopathy.

This clonotype has more than one count but fewer than ten. In DNA, the CDR3 is TGCGCCAGCAGCCAAGAGCGAATAGGGGCCCTAGCGGGAGCTTTGGAGACCCAGTACTTC. This encodes CASSQERIGALAGALETQYF. This sequence joins TRBV4-3 and TRBJ2-5; 10 positions agree with TRBD2. The CDR3 consists of 20 residues. J was trimmed by 5 bases and V by 0 bases; bases with no gene match: 18. Germline CDR1 is LGHNA and CDR2 is YSLEER.

There are many counts of this clonotype. The V and J genes are TRBV12-3 or TRBV12-4 and TRBJ2-3; D possibly corresponds to TRBD2 (6 bases). V was pared by 2 bases and J by 3 bases, with 12 bases between. The CDR3 is 15 residues long. The CDR3 region has the DNA TGTGCCAGCAGTTTACACCTCCGGGGGACAGATACGCAGTATTTT. This gives the protein CASSLHLRGTDTQYF.

The chain uses TRBV29-1 and TRBJ1-1; TRBD1 aligns across 7 bases. Germline loops: CDR1 SQVTM, CDR2 ANQGSEA. The CDR3 is 13 residues long. V shed 7 bases, J shed 1 base, and the junction held 6 bases outside the gene matches. The CDR3 here is CSAGGTENTEAFF. The CDR3 nucleotides are TGCAGCGCTGGTGGGACAGAGAACACTGAAGCTTTCTTT.

This clonotype was detected many times. The CDR3 DNA is TGTGCCACCAGCAGGCCCTCGGCATTAGCCTACGAGCAGTACTTC. Its translation is CATSRPSALAYEQYF. The rearrangement uses TRBV15 and TRBJ2-7; no clear D. The V gene lost 3 bases and the J gene lost 2 bases, with 14 bases spanning the gap. Germline CDR1 reads LNHNV; CDR2 reads YYDKDF (reference sequence). There are 15 residues in the CDR3.

This clonotype was seen at least ten times. This chain connects TRBV4-3 to TRBJ2-3, with 9 bases aligning to TRBD1. The CDR3 is 13 residues long. Germline values: CDR1 LGHNA, CDR2 YSLEER. The ends lost 0 bases at V and 10 bases at J; junction bases unmatched: 2. CDR3 nucleotides: TGCGCCAGCAGCCAAGATAGGGACAGGGCGCAGTATTTT. It translates to CASSQDRDRAQYF.

To note about this clonotype: Given a much more abundant clone one base away, this may be a read error. This chain links TRBV20-1 with TRBJ2-5, with a possible D match to TRBD1 (5 bases). The length of the CDR3 is 15 residues. Trimming removed 5 bases from V and 4 bases from J, with 20 bases in between. CDR1 DFQATT and CDR2 SNEGSKA come from the germline V gene (reference sequence). The CDR3 is CSAPKAGFVPETQYF. The CDR3 DNA is TGCAGTGCTCCTAAGGCAGGGTTTGTCCCAGAGACCCAGTACTTC.

This clonotype was detected many times. The chain links TRBV2 to TRBJ1-4, with unresolved D. The CDR3 has 13 amino acids. Between the trimmed V and J ends, which lost 1 base and 6 bases, there was a span of 6 bases. The germline V gene has CDR1 SNHLY and CDR2 FYNNEI. The CDR3 loop is CASSEVLDEKLFF. CDR3 DNA: TGTGCCAGCAGTGAAGTTTTAGATGAAAAACTGTTTTTT.

This clonotype was counted at least ten times. This chain uses TRBV11-2 with TRBJ2-1, with 7 bases aligning to TRBD2. The V gene's germline CDR1 is SGHAT and CDR2 FQNNGV. V dropped 3 bases and J dropped 4; count of bases not matched to a gene: 3. The CDR3 length is 14 residues. The CDR3 DNA sequence: TGTGCCAGCAGCTTCGGGACTAATTACAATGAGCAGTTCTTC. Residues: CASSFGTNYNEQFF. Together with reference TRBV11-2 and TRBJ2-1, the CDR3 gives the full variable domain: EAGVAQSPRYKIIEKRQSVAFWCNPISGHATLYWYQQILGQGPKLLIQFQNNGVVDDSQLPKDRFSAERLKGVDSTLKIQPAKLEDSAVYLCASSFGTNYNEQFFGPGTRLTVL.

This rearrangement joins TRBV20-1 to TRBJ2-5; no definite D call. Trimming stripped 5 bases from V and 1 base from J, with 17 bases between. Germline CDR1 is DFQATT and CDR2 is SNEGSKA (reference sequence). The CDR3 runs 15 residues. CDR3 bases: TGCAGTGCTGGTTTGCCCTCGAGCCTCCAAGAGACCCAGTACTTC. Its translation is CSAGLPSSLQETQYF.

Regarding this clonotype: Given a much more abundant clone one base away, this may be a read error. V and J are TRBV11-2 and TRBJ2-1, with D possibly called TRBD1 or TRBD2 (5 bases each). The germline V gene has CDR1 SGHAT and CDR2 FQNNGV. The germline V and J ends were trimmed by 5 bases and 5 bases, with 13 bases remaining between them. The CDR3 runs to 14 residues. Written as DNA, the CDR3 is TGTGCCAGCAGCCTAATGGGGACCCACAATGAGCAGTTCTTC. Translated, it gives CASSLMGTHNEQFF.

The gene calls are TRBV12-3 or TRBV12-4 and TRBJ2-1; the match to TRBD2 covers 7 bases. After removal of 3 bases from V and 5 bases from J, the junction contained 7 bases not matched to a gene. The CDR3 is made up of 15 amino acids. The CDR3, as DNA: TGTGCCAGCAGTTTGGGGGGGGGAAGGGACAATGAGCAGTTCTTC. It is translated as CASSLGGGRDNEQFF.

This clonotype was counted a few times. The chain employs TRBV19 and TRBJ2-7; 11 nucleotides match TRBD2. Germline V CDR1 and CDR2: LNHDA, SQIVND (reference sequence). V gave up 5 bases and J gave up 4 bases; unmatched junction bases: 4. The CDR3 contains 14 residues. The CDR3 loop is CASSRLAGNYEQYF. As DNA, the CDR3 is TGTGCCAGTAGTCGACTAGCGGGAAATTACGAGCAGTACTTC.

This clonotype was seen only a few times. Its ends do not fully match the called genes, so a read error is possible. V gene TRBV9 combines with J gene TRBJ2-3, with 12 bases identical to TRBD2. The CDR3 consists of 16 residues. In germline, CDR1 is SGDLS, CDR2 YYNGEE. CDR3 bases: TGTGCCAGCAGTGTAGGACTAGCGGGGAGCCCCGGTACGCAGTATTTT. This translates into CASSVGLAGSPGTQYF. The variable domain in full, with the rest retrieved from reference TRBV9 and TRBJ2-3, is DSGVTQTPKHLITATGQRVTLRCSPRSGDLSVYWYQQSLDQGLQFLIQYYNGEERAKGNILERFSAQQFPDLHSELNLSSLELGDSALYFCASSVGLAGSPGTQYFGPGTRLTVL.

In its sample, this clonotype was seen many times. The chain joins TRBV30 to TRBJ2-3, with D possibly being TRBD2 (6 bases). The germline gives CDR1 GTSNPN, CDR2 SVGIG (reference sequence). The CDR3 length is 15 residues. Trimming removed 1 base at V and 6 bases at J, with 17 bases between. CDR3 sequence (DNA): TGTGCCTGGAGTGCCCGTTGGGCAGGGAGGGATACGCAGTATTTT. Its translation: CAWSARWAGRDTQYF. Supplemented by reference TRBV30 and TRBJ2-3, the full variable domain reads SQTIHQWPATLVQPVGSPLSLECTVEGTSNPNLYWYRQAAGRGLQLLFYSVGIGQISSEVPQNLSASRPQDRQFILSSKKLLLSDSGFYLCAWSARWAGRDTQYFGPGTRLTVL.

Many counts were recorded for this clonotype. The CDR3 nucleotides read TGTGCCAGCAGTTTGGGGAGCGAGGATACGCAGTATTTT. Its protein product is CASSLGSEDTQYF. V is TRBV28 and J is TRBJ2-3; D is possibly TRBD2 (5 bases). The CDR3 contains 13 residues. Trimming shortened V by 3 bases and J by 6 bases, and 10 bases separated the two germline ends. Germline lookup yields CDR1 MDHEN and CDR2 SYDVKM. Supplemented by reference TRBV28 and TRBJ2-3, the full variable domain reads DVKVTQSSRYLVKRTGEKVFLECVQDMDHENMFWYRQDPGLGLRLIYFSYDVKMKEKGDIPEGYSVSREKKERFSLILESASTNQTSMYLCASSLGSEDTQYFGPGTRLTVL.

This sequence joins TRBV10-1 and TRBJ1-1; a weak D match, TRBD1 (6 bases). This CDR3 is 14 amino acids long. V was shortened by 6 bases and J by 1 base, with 12 bases between the two germline ends. Germline CDR1 and CDR2: WNHNN and SYGVQD (reference sequence). The CDR3 region has the DNA TGCGCCAGCAGCGCCGGGACAAGGAACACTGAAGCTTTCTTT. It encodes CASSAGTRNTEAFF.